This T cell receptor (beta chain) was documented in a study of OX40 agonist ivuxolimab in advanced cancers. Study-wide background: The study reported partial responses in three patients: one hepatocellular carcinoma, two cutaneous melanoma.

To note about this clone: The antigen is not known.

Sampled blood was obtained at baseline, cycle 4 day 1, and cycle 7 day 1. This table comes from immunoSEQ multiplex PCR, and its TCRdb copy is limited to in-frame clones, with some not included. The sample has under 70,000 clones, roughly nine tenths seen once. General study results and limits: Also present in some nonresponders was a low level of normalized T-cell clonal expansion. In general, CD8+ T cells held more expanded clones than CD4+ did, on average.

This TCR was sampled from an adult with an advanced solid tumor such as melanoma, head and neck, liver or kidney cancer. Sample: CD4+ or CD8+ T cells sorted from blood, taken in a trial of the OX40 agonist ivuxolimab.

Here the CDR3 DNA reads TGCAGCGTAGACGGGACTGATTACGAGCAGTACTTC. It yields the protein CSVDGTDYEQYF. This chain uses TRBV29-1 with TRBJ2-7; D is perhaps TRBD2 (6 bases). CDR1 and CDR2 from the germline V gene are SQVTM and ANQGSEA. The CDR3 sequence is 12 residues long. V shed 6 bases and J shed 4 bases, with 13 bases lying between them.